This TCR beta chain was recorded in a study of shared clonotypes between healthy human individuals. Whole-study context: Researchers assigned three CD4 naive, three CD4 memory, two CD8 naive and one CD8 memory plate to each donor.

The CDR3 consists of 14 residues. V lost 0 bases and J lost 8, with 11 bases in between. Germline V CDR1 and CDR2: MNHEY, SVGAGI. The naive CD8 population came from CD45RO-negative cells selected for CCR7, without terminally differentiated effector memory CD45RA+ cells. Each donor was a Caucasian adult residing in Nashville, Tennessee. At a deep level, the assay was run. Here immunoSEQ multiplex PCR was the method, and the copy in TCRdb shows in-frame clones only, minus some. Seen here are around 1.9 million clones, 90% to 95% observed once, and the top ten hold about 1.7%. This chain joins TRBV6-5 and TRBJ2-1; D tentatively fits TRBD1 or TRBD2 (5 bases each). This receptor was identified in a man aged 18 to 29 in good health. Some clones in this sample may be carry-over from other donors' samples. Sequenced: naive CD8+ T cells from PBMCs. The DNA of the CDR3 is TGTGCCAGCAGTTACTCGAGAGGGGATCATGAGCAGTTCTTC. This encodes CASSYSRGDHEQFF.